This T cell receptor beta chain stems from a study of post-analysis software for immune sequencing data. Study-level information: Courses of disease covered relapsing-remitting, secondary progressive and progressive-relapsing multiple sclerosis.

In the case of this clonotype: Its antigen is not identified.

Germline V gene lookup returns CDR1 DFQATT and CDR2 SNEGSKA (reference sequence). Between the trimmed V and J ends, which lost 1 base and 10 bases, there was a span of 14 bases. CDR3 length: 13 amino acids. Study-level points and caveats: Analysis by F measure revealed that same-batch samples clustered strongly together. In multiple sclerosis, normalized Chao1 diversity was significantly below that of controls. Patients used four to six TRBV segments, including TRBV5-6, TRBV5-1 and TRBV20-1, more often than controls.

Researchers reported that TCR beta cDNA libraries carried unique molecular identifiers. The authors obtained some 500,000 cDNA molecules from approximately 1 to 10 million T cells. A single record per CDR3 protein comes from TCRdb applying MiXCR to the PCR reads. The sample includes some 190,000 distinct CDR3 sequences, approximately 29% of them seen just once. Source material: blood. The receptor was isolated from a girl aged 2-17 years with multiple sclerosis. The chain recombines TRBV20-1 with TRBJ2-1; D unclear. The CDR3 DNA is TGCAGTGCTAGAGGACATGCGTCCTACGAGCAGTTCTTC. The encoded protein is CSARGHASYEQFF.